The 15 T cell receptor beta chains below were found in one sample sequenced in a study of a mutant IDH1 vaccine in newly diagnosed glioma. This table comes from immunoSEQ multiplex PCR, and its TCRdb copy is limited to in-frame clones, with some not included. The sample contains 60,000 or so clones, roughly 81% of which appear only once. Their recognized antigens are unknown. Time point: week 23, last vaccination. A single vaccine dose contained 300 ug of mutant IDH1 20-mer peptide, and topical imiquimod was used with it. This specimen consisted of PBMCs, obtained from a glioma patient whose treatment included an IDH1 peptide vaccine. The receptors originated from a woman aged 40 to 55 with glioma. Some clones in this sample may be carry-over from other donors' samples.

The chain links TRBV9 to TRBJ1-4, with D tentatively TRBD1 (5 bases). The CDR3 extends over 15 amino acids. Germline CDR1 SGDLS, CDR2 YYNGEE. With 2 bases removed from V and 7 bases from J, the gap between germline ends came to 15 bases. The CDR3 spells CASSVEGLKGEKLFF. CDR3 nucleotides: TGTGCCAGCAGCGTTGAGGGGCTAAAGGGTGAAAAACTGTTTTTT.

V is TRBV4-1 and J is TRBJ2-5; D is ambiguous. Trimming shortened V by 0 bases and J by 7 bases, and 12 bases separated the two germline ends. Germline V gene data show CDR1 as MGHRA and CDR2 as YSYEKL. CDR3 size: 14 residues. CDR3 DNA: TGCGCCAGCAGCCAAGAAGGCGGCTACGGGACCCAGTACTTC. This codes for CASSQEGGYGTQYF.

The gene calls are TRBV14 and TRBJ2-2; D is unclear. CDR3 length: 16 amino acids. With 2 bases removed from V and 0 bases from J, the gap between germline ends came to 10 bases. CDR1 SGHDN and CDR2 FVKESK come from the germline V gene. CDR3 sequence (DNA): TGTGCCAGCAGCCAACGCAGAGACGCGAACACCGGGGAGCTGTTTTTT. Translated: CASSQRRDANTGELFF.

The genes are TRBV7-9 and TRBJ1-1, with D unclear. Trimming pared 3 bases from V and 2 bases from J, leaving 10 bases between. CDR1 and CDR2 (germline): SEHNR, FQNEAQ (reference sequence). The CDR3 has 14 residues. CDR3 residues: CASSFIESNTEAFF. CDR3 bases: TGTGCCAGCAGCTTTATCGAGAGTAACACTGAAGCTTTCTTT.

V and J are TRBV10-2 and TRBJ2-5, with 8 bases matching TRBD1. J gave up 7 bases and V 8 bases, and 3 bases lay outside the gene matches. CDR3 length: 11 residues. Per germline, CDR1 WSHSY and CDR2 SAAADI. CDR3 in DNA: TGCGCCAGCGGGACAGGTGTGACCCAGTACTTC. Translating it yields CASGTGVTQYF.

The J gene is TRBJ2-5, the V gene TRBV5-1; maybe TRBD1 (6 bases). There are 14 residues in the CDR3. Germline V gene lookup returns CDR1 SGHRS and CDR2 YFSETQ. Trimming shortened V by 1 base and J by 4 bases, and 11 bases separated the two germline ends. CDR3 sequence (DNA): TGCGCCAGCAGCTTGTCAGGGGACGGAGAGACCCAGTACTTC. Its protein is CASSLSGDGETQYF.

V usage is TRBV6-5 and J usage is TRBJ2-3; possibly TRBD1 for D (6 bases). The V and J ends lost 0 bases and 6 bases respectively, with 13 bases between them. Looked up from germline, CDR1 is MNHEY and CDR2 is SVGAGI. CDR3 length equals 15 residues. The CDR3 region is CASSYSFQGLDTQYF. Written as DNA, the CDR3 is TGTGCCAGCAGTTACTCGTTTCAGGGGTTGGATACGCAGTATTTT.

The chain employs TRBV6-6 and TRBJ2-2; the match to TRBD1 covers 9 bases. Germline V lookup: CDR1 MNHNY, CDR2 SVGAGI (reference sequence). CDR3 length: 14 amino acids. J lost 5 bases, V lost 5 bases, and 3 bases had no gene match. Here the CDR3 reads CASSTGGATGELFF. In DNA, the CDR3 is TGTGCCAGCAGTACAGGGGGCGCGACCGGGGAGCTGTTTTTT.

This clone was seen a handful of times. This chain joins TRBV9 and TRBJ1-4, with 9 bases matching TRBD1. Germline CDR1 and CDR2: SGDLS and YYNGEE. V trimming: 0 bases; J trimming: 5 bases; junction bases outside the gene matches: 2. The CDR3 spans 15 residues. CDR3 nucleotides: TGTGCCAGCAGCGTAGCCGGGACAGGGAATGAAAAACTGTTTTTT. It codes for CASSVAGTGNEKLFF.

This clone was detected once. The chain joins TRBV19 to TRBJ1-4, with TRBD1 matching over 7 bases. From germline, CDR1 is LNHDA and CDR2 SQIVND (reference sequence). The CDR3 has 16 residues. With 7 bases clipped from V and 0 bases from J, the junction kept 8 bases outside the gene matches. This CDR3 is CASKGDRHATNEKLFF. The CDR3 bases are TGTGCCAGTAAGGGGGACAGACACGCAACTAATGAAAAACTGTTTTTT.

Written as DNA, the CDR3 is TGCGCCAGCAGCTTGGAAGGAAACCTCCGGGCGGCTTTCTTT. Translation gives CASSLEGNLRAAFF. The chain has TRBV5-1 and TRBJ1-1; D remains ambiguous. CDR3 size: 14 residues. The germline V gene has CDR1 SGHRS and CDR2 YFSETQ. With 0 bases removed from V and 11 bases from J, the gap between germline ends came to 17 bases. The complete variable domain, with remaining parts taken from reference TRBV5-1 and TRBJ1-1, reads KAGVTQTPRYLIKTRGQQVTLSCSPISGHRSVSWYQQTPGQGLQFLFEYFSETQRNKGNFPGRFSGRQFSNSRSEMNVSTLELGDSALYLCASSLEGNLRAAFFGQGTRLTVV.

The rearrangement uses TRBV5-4 and TRBJ2-1; 10 bases agree with TRBD2. CDR3 length: 16 residues. V lost 2 bases and J lost 9; bases outside the gene matches: 11. CDR1 and CDR2 (germline): SGHNT, YYREEE (reference sequence). The DNA of the CDR3 is TGTGCCAGCAGCTTTGGAAGCGGGGGGGTTGGAGTTGAGCAGTTCTTC. It translates to CASSFGSGGVGVEQFF.

This clone was seen only a few times. The chain joins TRBV7-9 to TRBJ1-1, with 7 bases lining up with TRBD1. The CDR3 sequence is 15 residues long. V dropped 0 bases and J dropped 7; count of bases not matched to a gene: 8. CDR1 and CDR2 from the germline V gene are SEHNR and FQNEAQ (reference sequence). The CDR3 loop is CASSLASTGRHEAFF. CDR3 DNA sequence: TGTGCCAGCAGCTTAGCCTCGACAGGGCGGCATGAAGCTTTCTTT.

The rearrangement uses TRBV5-1 and TRBJ2-1; 9 bases agree with TRBD2. V dropped 2 bases and J dropped 7; count of bases not matched to a gene: 1. Germline CDR1 is SGHRS and CDR2 is YFSETQ. The CDR3 consists of 13 residues. The CDR3 spells CASSFSGGNEQFF. The CDR3 DNA sequence: TGCGCCAGCAGCTTTAGCGGGGGAAATGAGCAGTTCTTC.

The chain combines TRBV11-3 with TRBJ1-3; D may be TRBD1 (5 bases). Trimming took 3 bases from V and 2 from J, leaving 8 bases between them. CDR1 is SGHNT and CDR2 is YENEEA in the germline V gene. The CDR3 sequence is 14 residues long. DNA for the CDR3: TGTGCCAGCAGCTTTCAGGGAACTGGAAACACCATATATTTT. This encodes CASSFQGTGNTIYF.